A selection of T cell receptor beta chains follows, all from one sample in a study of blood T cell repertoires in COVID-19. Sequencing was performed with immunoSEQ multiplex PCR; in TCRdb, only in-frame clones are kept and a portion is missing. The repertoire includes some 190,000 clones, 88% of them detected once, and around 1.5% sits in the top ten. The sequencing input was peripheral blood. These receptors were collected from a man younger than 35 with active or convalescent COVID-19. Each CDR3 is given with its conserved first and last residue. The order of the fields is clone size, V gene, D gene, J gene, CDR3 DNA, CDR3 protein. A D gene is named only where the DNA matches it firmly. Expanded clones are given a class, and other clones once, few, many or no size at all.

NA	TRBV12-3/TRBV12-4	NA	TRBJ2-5	TGTGCCAGCAGTTTATCGAGGGAGACCCAGTACTTC	CASSLSRETQYF
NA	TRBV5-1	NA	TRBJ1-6	TGCGCCAGCAGCAGGACAGAAGGGGGAAATTCACCCCTCCACTTT	CASSRTEGGNSPLHF
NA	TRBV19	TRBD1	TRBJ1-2	TGTGCCAGTAGTAACAGGGGGAGTCAGTATGGCTACACCTTC	CASSNRGSQYGYTF
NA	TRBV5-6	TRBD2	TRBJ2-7	TGTGCCAGCAGCGGACTAGCGGGGGCCCCCAAAGGACACGAGCAGTACTTC	CASSGLAGAPKGHEQYF
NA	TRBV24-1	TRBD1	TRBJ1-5	TGTGCCACCAGTGACGGGACAGTTAGCAATCAGCCCCAGCATTTT	CATSDGTVSNQPQHF
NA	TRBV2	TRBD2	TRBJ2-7	TGTGCCAGCAATTTGGACCGCGGGGGCGAGCAGTACTTC	CASNLDRGGEQYF
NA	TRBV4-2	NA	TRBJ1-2	TGTGCCAGCAGCCAAGATCGCGCGCCGACTTTCTATGGCTACACCTTC	CASSQDRAPTFYGYTF
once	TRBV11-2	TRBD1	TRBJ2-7	TGTGCCAGCAGCTTCTCGGACAGGGCCTACGAGCAGTACTTC	CASSFSDRAYEQYF
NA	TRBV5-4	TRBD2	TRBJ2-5	TGTGCCAGCAGCTTGGCCCTAGCGGGGGTGGAGACCCAGTACTTC	CASSLALAGVETQYF
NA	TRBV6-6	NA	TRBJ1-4	TGTGCCAGCAGTTACTCAAGAACTGCAACTAATGAAAAACTGTTTTTT	CASSYSRTATNEKLFF
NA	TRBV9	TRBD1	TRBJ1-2	TGTGCCAGCAGCTCGCCGCGAGAGACAGGGTCCTATGGCTACACCTTC	CASSSPRETGSYGYTF
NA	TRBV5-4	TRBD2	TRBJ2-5	TGTGCCAGCAGCTTGGAGAGACTAGCGGCGGGGACCCAGTACTTC	CASSLERLAAGTQYF
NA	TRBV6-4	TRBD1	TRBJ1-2	TGTGCCAGCAGTGACCCCGACAGGGGGATAGTCGGCTACACCTTC	CASSDPDRGIVGYTF
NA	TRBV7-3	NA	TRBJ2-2	TGTGCCAGCAGCCTTAGCGGAGCGAACACCGGGGAGCTGTTTTTT	CASSLSGANTGELFF
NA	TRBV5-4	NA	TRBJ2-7	TGTGCCAGCAGCTTGGAGGGGGAGAGAGACGAGCAGTACTTC	CASSLEGERDEQYF
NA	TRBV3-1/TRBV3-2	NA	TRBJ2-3	TGTGCCAGCAGCCAAGGGGCAGGGACAGATACGCAGTATTTT	CASSQGAGTDTQYF
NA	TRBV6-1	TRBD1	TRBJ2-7	TGTGCCAGCAGTGAAGGTCCGGACAGGGTCTACGAGCAGTACTTC	CASSEGPDRVYEQYF
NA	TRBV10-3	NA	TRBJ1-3	TGTGCCATCAGTGAGATACAGTTTCTTAACACCATATATTTT	CAISEIQFLNTIYF
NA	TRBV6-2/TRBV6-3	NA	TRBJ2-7	TGTGCCAGCAGTTATAGTGGACTTGCCTACGAGCAGTACTTC	CASSYSGLAYEQYF
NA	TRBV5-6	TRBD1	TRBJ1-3	TGTGCCAGCAGGCAACAGGGGGCAGCTGGAAACACCATATATTTT	CASRQQGAAGNTIYF
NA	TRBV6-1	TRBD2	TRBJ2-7	TGTGCCAGCAGTGAAGGGGAGGGCTCCTACGAGCAGTACTTC	CASSEGEGSYEQYF
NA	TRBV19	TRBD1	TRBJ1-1	TGTGCCAGTAGTACCGTGGGACAGGGGCTACTCACTGAAGCTTTCTTT	CASSTVGQGLLTEAFF
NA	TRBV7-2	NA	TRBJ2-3	TGTGCCAGCAGCTTAATCAGTGGAGATACGCAGTATTTT	CASSLISGDTQYF
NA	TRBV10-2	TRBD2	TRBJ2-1	TGCGCCACCGGGAATAGCGGGAGCTCCTACAATGAGCAGTTCTTC	CATGNSGSSYNEQFF
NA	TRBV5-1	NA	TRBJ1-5	TGCGCCAGCAGCTTGGCCCCGGGGGAAAGCAATCAGCCCCAGCATTTT	CASSLAPGESNQPQHF
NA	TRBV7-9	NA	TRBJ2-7	TGTGCCAGCAGCTTAGTGCAGGGCCACTACGAGCAGTACTTC	CASSLVQGHYEQYF
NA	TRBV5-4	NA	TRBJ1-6	TGTGCCAGCAGCTTGGGGCAACAGAGGGATTCACCCCTCCACTTT	CASSLGQQRDSPLHF
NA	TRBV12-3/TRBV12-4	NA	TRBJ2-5	TGTGCCAGCAGCCAAGCGGGAGAGACCCAGTACTTC	CASSQAGETQYF
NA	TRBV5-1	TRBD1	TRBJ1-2	TGCGCCAGCAGCGACGACAGGGAGTATGGCTACACCTTC	CASSDDREYGYTF
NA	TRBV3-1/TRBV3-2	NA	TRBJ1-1	TGTGCCAGCAGCTCGGACAGCAGGAACACTGAAGCTTTCTTT	CASSSDSRNTEAFF
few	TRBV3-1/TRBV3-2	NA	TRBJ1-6	TGTGCCAGCAGCCAACAACTCTATAATTCACCCCTCCACTTT	CASSQQLYNSPLHF
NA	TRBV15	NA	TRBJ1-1	TGTGCCACCAGCAGAGAGGCAGGGGTAACTGAAGCTTTCTTT	CATSREAGVTEAFF
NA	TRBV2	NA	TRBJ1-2	TGTGCCAGCAGCCGCGGCTCTAACTATGGCTACACCTTC	CASSRGSNYGYTF
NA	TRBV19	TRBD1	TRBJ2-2	TGTGCCAGTAACGCGGGACAGGGGGCCGGGGAGCTGTTTTTT	CASNAGQGAGELFF
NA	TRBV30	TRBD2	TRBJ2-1	TGTGCCTGGAGCGTGGTGTGGACTAGCGGGAGGGCCAGTGAGCAGTTCTTC	CAWSVVWTSGRASEQFF
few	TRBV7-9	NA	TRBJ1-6	TGTGCCAGCAGCCCCTACTGGGGACAAAATAATTCACCCCTCCACTTT	CASSPYWGQNNSPLHF
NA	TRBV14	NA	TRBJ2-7	TGTGCCAGCAGCCTCACCGGGACAAACTACGAGCAGTACTTC	CASSLTGTNYEQYF
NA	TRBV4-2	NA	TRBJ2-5	TGTGCCAGCAGCCAAGATACGGGAGAAGTGGAAGAGACCCAGTACTTC	CASSQDTGEVEETQYF
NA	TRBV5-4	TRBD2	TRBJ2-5	TGTGCCAGCAGCCTGAATGTTGGGAGGGTTCGTACTAGCCGAGAGACCCAGTACTTC	CASSLNVGRVRTSRETQYF
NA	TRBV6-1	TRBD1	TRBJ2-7	TGTGCCAGCAGTGAATTCGCCGGGACAGGGTACGAGCAGTACTTC	CASSEFAGTGYEQYF
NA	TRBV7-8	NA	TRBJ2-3	TGTGCCAGCAGCACCTCGAGCAATACGCAGTATTTT	CASSTSSNTQYF
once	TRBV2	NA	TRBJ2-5	TGTGCCAGCAGGGCCGACAGTTTCCCGAGTTACCAAGAGACCCAGTACTTC	CASRADSFPSYQETQYF
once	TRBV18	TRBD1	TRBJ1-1	TGTGCCAGCTCCCCCGGACAGGACACTGAAGCTTTCTTT	CASSPGQDTEAFF
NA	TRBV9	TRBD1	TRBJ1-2	TGTGCCAGCAGCTCCCGACAGGGGGGCCATGGCTACACCTTC	CASSSRQGGHGYTF
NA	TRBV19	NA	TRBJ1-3	TGTGCCAGTAGTCTTAACCGCGCCTCTGGAAACACCATATATTTT	CASSLNRASGNTIYF
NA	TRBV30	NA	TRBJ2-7	TGTGCCTGGAGTCAACAAAGCTCCTACGAGCAGTACTTC	CAWSQQSSYEQYF
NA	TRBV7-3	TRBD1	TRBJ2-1	TGTGCCAGCAGCCGAAACCGGGACAGGGGTTCCGATGAGCAGTTCTTC	CASSRNRDRGSDEQFF
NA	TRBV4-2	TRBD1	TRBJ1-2	TGTGCCAGCAGCCAAGGTTCTGGACAGGGGTATGGCTACACCTTC	CASSQGSGQGYGYTF